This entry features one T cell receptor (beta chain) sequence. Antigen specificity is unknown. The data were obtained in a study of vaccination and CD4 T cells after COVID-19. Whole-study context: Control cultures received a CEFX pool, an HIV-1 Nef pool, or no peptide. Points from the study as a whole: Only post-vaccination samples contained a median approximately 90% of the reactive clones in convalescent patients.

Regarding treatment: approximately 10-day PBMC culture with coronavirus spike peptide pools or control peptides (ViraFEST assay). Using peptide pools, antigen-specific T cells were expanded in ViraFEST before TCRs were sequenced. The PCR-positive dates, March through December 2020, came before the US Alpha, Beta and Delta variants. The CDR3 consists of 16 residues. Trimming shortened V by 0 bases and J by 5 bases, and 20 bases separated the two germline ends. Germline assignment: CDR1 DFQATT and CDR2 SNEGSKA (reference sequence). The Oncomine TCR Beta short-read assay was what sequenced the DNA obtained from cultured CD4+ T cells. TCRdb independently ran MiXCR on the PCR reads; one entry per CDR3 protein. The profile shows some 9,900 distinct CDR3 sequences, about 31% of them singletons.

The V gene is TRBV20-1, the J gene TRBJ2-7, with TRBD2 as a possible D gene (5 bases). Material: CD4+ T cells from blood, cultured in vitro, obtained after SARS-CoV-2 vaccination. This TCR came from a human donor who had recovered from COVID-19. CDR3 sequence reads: CSARDRPRLPGNEQYF. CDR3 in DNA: TGCAGTGCTAGAGATCGGCCCCGACTCCCCGGGAACGAGCAGTACTTC.